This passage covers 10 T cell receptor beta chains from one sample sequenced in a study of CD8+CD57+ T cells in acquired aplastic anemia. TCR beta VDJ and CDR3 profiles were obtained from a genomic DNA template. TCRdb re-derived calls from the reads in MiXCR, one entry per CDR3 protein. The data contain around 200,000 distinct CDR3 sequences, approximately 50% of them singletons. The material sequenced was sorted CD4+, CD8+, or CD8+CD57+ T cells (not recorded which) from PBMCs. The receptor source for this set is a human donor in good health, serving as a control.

The CDR3 protein is CASSMRTGADQETQYF. DNA for the CDR3: TGTGCCAGTAGTATGAGGACAGGGGCCGACCAAGAGACCCAGTACTTC. The gene calls are TRBV19 and TRBJ2-5; 9 nucleotides line up with TRBD1. Germline V gene data show CDR1 as LNHDA and CDR2 as SQIVND (reference sequence). The V segment lost 3 bases and the J segment 0 bases; nucleotides outside the gene matches: 5. The CDR3 length is 16 residues.

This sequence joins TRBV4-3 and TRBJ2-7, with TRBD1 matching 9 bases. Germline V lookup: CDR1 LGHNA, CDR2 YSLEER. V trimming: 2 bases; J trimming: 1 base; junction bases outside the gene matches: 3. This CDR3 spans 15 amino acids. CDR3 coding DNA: TGCGCCAGCAGCCAATGGGACAGGGAGTCCTACGAGCAGTACTTC. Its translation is CASSQWDRESYEQYF.

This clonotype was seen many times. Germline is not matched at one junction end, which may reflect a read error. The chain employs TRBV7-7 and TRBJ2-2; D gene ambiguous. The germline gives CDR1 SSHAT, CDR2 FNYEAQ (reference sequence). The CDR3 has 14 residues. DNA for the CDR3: TGTGCTAGCAGCTTAGTTTCCCACACCGGGGAGCTGTTTTTT. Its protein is CASSLVSHTGELFF. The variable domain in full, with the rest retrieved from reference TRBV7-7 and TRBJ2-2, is GAGVSQSPRYKVTKRGQDVTLRCDPISSHATLYWYQQALGQGPEFLTYFNYEAQPDKSGLPSDRFSAERPEGSISTLTIQRTEQRDSAMYRCASSLVSHTGELFFGEGSRLTVL.

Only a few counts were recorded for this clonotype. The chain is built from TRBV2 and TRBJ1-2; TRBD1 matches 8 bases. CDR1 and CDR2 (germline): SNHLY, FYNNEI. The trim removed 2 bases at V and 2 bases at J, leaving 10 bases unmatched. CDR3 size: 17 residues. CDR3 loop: CASSEFVGQGWNYGYTF. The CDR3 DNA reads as TGTGCCAGCAGTGAATTCGTAGGACAGGGATGGAACTATGGCTACACCTTC. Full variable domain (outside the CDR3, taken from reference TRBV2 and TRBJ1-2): EPEVTQTPSHQVTQMGQEVILRCVPISNHLYFYWYRQILGQKVEFLVSFYNNEISEKSEIFDDQFSVERPDGSNFTLKIRSTKLEDSAMYFCASSEFVGQGWNYGYTFGSGTRLTVV.

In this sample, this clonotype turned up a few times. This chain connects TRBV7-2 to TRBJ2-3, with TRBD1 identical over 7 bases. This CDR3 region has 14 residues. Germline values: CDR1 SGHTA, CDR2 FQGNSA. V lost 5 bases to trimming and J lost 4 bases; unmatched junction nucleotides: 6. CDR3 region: CASSRDRAADTQYF. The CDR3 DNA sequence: TGTGCCAGCAGCCGTGACAGGGCCGCAGATACGCAGTATTTT.

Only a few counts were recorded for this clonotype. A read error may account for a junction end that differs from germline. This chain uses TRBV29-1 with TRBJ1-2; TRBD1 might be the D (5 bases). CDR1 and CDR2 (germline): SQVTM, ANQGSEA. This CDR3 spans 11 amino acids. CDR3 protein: CSVEAGFGYNF. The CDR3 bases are TGCAGCGTTGAGGCAGGGTTTGGCTACAACTTC.

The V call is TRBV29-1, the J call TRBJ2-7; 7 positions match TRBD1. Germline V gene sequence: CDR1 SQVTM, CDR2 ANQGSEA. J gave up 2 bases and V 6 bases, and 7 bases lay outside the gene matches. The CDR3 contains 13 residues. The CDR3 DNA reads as TGCAGCGTAATCCGGGACAGCGCCTACGAGCAGTACTTC. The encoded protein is CSVIRDSAYEQYF.

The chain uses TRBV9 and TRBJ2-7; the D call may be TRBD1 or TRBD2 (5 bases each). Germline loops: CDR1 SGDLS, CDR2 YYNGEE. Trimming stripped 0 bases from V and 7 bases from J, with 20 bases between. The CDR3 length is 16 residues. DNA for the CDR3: TGTGCCAGCAGCGTAGGGACCGGGGCCACCTTCAAGGAGCAGTACTTC. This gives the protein CASSVGTGATFKEQYF.

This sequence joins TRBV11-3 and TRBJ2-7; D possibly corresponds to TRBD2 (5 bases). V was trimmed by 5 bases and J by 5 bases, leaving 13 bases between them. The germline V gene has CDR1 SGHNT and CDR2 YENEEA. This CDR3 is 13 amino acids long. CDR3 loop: CASSEGEVNEQYF. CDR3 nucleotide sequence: TGTGCCAGCAGCGAGGGAGAAGTGAACGAGCAGTACTTC.

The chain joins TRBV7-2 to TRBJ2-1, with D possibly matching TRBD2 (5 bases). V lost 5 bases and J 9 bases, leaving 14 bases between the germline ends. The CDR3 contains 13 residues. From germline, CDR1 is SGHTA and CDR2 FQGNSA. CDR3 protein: CASSPQRAVEQFF. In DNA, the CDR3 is TGTGCCAGCAGCCCGCAGAGGGCTGTTGAGCAGTTCTTC.